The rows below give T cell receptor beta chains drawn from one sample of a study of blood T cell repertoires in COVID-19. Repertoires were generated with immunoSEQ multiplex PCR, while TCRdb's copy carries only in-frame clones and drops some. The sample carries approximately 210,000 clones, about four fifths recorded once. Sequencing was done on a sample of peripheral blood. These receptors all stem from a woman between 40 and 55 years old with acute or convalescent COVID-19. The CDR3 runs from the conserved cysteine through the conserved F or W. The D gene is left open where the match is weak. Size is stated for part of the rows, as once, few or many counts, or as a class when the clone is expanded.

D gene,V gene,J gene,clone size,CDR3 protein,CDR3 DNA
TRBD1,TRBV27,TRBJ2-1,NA,CASSSRDRSNNEQFF,TGTGCCAGCAGTTCCCGGGACAGAAGTAACAATGAGCAGTTCTTC
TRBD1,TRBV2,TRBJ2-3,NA,CASSDGTGGLTDTQYF,TGTGCCAGCAGCGACGGGACAGGGGGCTTAACAGATACGCAGTATTTT
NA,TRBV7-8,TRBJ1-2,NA,CASSQHKGDPSPYGYTF,TGTGCCAGCAGCCAACATAAGGGGGACCCGTCCCCCTATGGCTACACCTTC
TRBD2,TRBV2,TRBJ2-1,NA,CASGLTSGDQSEQFF,TGTGCCAGCGGTCTGACTAGCGGGGACCAATCGGAGCAGTTCTTC
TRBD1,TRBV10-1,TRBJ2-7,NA,CASSEARTGVHEQYF,TGCGCCAGCAGTGAGGCGCGGACAGGGGTCCACGAGCAGTACTTC
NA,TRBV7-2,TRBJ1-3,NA,CASSDTGYTIYF,TGTGCCAGCAGCGATACAGGATACACCATATATTTT
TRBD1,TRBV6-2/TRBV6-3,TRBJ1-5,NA,CASSPRDRVQPQHF,TGTGCCAGCAGTCCCCGGGACAGGGTCCAGCCCCAGCATTTT
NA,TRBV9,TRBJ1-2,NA,CASSVDVSGYGYTF,TGTGCCAGCAGCGTCGACGTTTCGGGCTATGGCTACACCTTC
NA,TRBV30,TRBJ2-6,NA,CAWRSIYSGANVLTF,TGTGCCTGGAGGTCGATCTACTCTGGGGCCAACGTCCTGACTTTC
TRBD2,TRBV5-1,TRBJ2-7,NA,CASSLVVAGGVSYEQYF,TGCGCCAGCAGCTTGGTGGTAGCGGGAGGGGTCTCCTACGAGCAGTACTTC
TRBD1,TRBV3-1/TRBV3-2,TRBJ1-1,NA,CASSLSTGFSEAFF,TGTGCCAGCAGCTTATCGACAGGGTTTTCTGAAGCTTTCTTT
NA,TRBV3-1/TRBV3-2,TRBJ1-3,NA,CASSQETEPSGNTIYF,TGTGCCAGCAGCCAAGAAACAGAACCCTCTGGAAACACCATATATTTT
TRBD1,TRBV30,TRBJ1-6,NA,CAWSQGEVRPPLHF,TGTGCCTGGAGTCAGGGGGAGGTTCGTCCACCCCTCCACTTT
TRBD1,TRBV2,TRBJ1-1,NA,CASSEADRAGASTFF,TGTGCCAGCAGTGAAGCGGACAGGGCCGGCGCGTCAACTTTCTTT
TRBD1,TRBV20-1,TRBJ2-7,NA,CSASKGQGLSSYEQYF,TGCAGTGCTAGTAAAGGACAGGGGCTGAGCTCCTACGAGCAGTACTTC
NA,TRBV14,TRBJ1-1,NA,CASSPELKNTEAFF,TGTGCCAGCAGTCCCGAACTCAAGAACACTGAAGCTTTCTTT
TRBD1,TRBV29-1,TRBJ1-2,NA,CSVQGELGTGVGGYTF,TGCAGCGTTCAGGGGGAACTGGGGACAGGGGTCGGTGGCTACACCTTC
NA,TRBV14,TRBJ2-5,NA,CASSQVLSFGGTQYF,TGTGCCAGCAGCCAAGTACTTAGTTTCGGGGGGACCCAGTACTTC
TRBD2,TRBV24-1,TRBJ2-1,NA,CATSDLQGREDPNEQFF,TGTGCCACCAGTGATCTCCAGGGGCGGGAGGACCCCAATGAGCAGTTCTTC
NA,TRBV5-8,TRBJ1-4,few,CASSWRDRGEKLFF,TGTGCCAGCAGCTGGAGGGACCGGGGTGAAAAACTGTTTTTT
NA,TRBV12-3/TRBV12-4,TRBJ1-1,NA,CASSAGLFEAFF,TGTGCCAGCAGTGCGGGGCTTTTTGAAGCTTTCTTT
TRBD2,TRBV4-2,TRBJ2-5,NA,CASSQNRLADNQETQYF,TGTGCCAGCAGCCAAAACCGACTAGCGGACAACCAAGAGACCCAGTACTTC